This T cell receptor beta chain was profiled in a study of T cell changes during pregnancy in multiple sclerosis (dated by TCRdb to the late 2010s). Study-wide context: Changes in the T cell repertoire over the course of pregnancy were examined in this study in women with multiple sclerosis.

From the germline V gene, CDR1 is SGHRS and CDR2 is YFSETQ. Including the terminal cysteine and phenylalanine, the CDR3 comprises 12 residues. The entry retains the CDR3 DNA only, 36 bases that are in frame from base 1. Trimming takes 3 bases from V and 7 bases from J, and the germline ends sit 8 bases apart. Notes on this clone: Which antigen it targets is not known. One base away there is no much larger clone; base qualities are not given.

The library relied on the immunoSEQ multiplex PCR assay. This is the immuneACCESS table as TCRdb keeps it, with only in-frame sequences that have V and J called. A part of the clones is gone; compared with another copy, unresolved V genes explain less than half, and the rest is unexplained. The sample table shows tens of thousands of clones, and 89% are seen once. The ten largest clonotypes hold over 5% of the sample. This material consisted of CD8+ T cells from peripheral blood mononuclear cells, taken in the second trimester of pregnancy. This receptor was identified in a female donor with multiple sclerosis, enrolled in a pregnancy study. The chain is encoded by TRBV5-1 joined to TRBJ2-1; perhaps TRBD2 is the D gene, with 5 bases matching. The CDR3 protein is CASSYSENEQFF. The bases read TGCGCCAGCAGCTATAGCGAGAATGAGCAGTTCTTC.